This T cell receptor (beta chain) was obtained from a study of cytomegalovirus exposure and HLA in healthy donors. The PCR ran on 60 Vbeta and 13 Jbeta primers. Generated by immunoSEQ multiplex PCR, the TCRdb table keeps only in-frame clones and is missing some. Counted here are approximately 190,000 clones, about 79% occurring once; the ten biggest clones make up about 0.094%. The V and J ends lost 5 bases and 13 bases, in that order; junction bases with no gene match: 13. The CDR3 covers 14 residues. Germline assignment: CDR1 SGHTA and CDR2 FQGNSA. This rearrangement joins TRBV7-2 to TRBJ2-1; 8 bases match TRBD1. The clonotype comes from a boy between 2 and 10 years old in good health and CMV-seronegative. Material: PBMCs. CDR3 in amino acids: CASSLLGGQGGQFF. As DNA, the CDR3 is TGTGCCAGCAGCCTCCTAGGAGGACAGGGCGGCCAGTTCTTC.